This TCR beta chain originates from a study of cytomegalovirus exposure and HLA in healthy donors. Per the germline V gene, CDR1 is SGDLS and CDR2 is YYNGEE. The V and J ends lost 0 bases and 7 bases respectively, with 7 bases between them. This CDR3 has 13 amino acids. The PCR made use of 60 Vbeta and 13 Jbeta primers. Original processing methods: It was a later analysis that counted tens of millions of unique TCR beta chains, of which approximately 9.9 million were shared. Assay: immunoSEQ multiplex PCR; the TCRdb copy retains only in-frame clones and omits some. The V and J calls and the clone size are those of that table, but D and trimming were determined from the DNA. Seen in this sample are tens of thousands of clones; the ten most common clones hold about 11%.

Input material: PBMCs. The TCR originated in a woman in her forties or fifties in good health and CMV-seropositive. The rearrangement links TRBV9 to TRBJ2-2; possible D gene TRBD2, 6 bases. Here the CDR3 DNA reads TGTGCCAGCAGCGTAGCGGGAGTCGGGGAGCTGTTTTTT. Translated, it gives CASSVAGVGELFF. Variable domain in full (rest from reference TRBV9 and TRBJ2-2): DSGVTQTPKHLITATGQRVTLRCSPRSGDLSVYWYQQSLDQGLQFLIQYYNGEERAKGNILERFSAQQFPDLHSELNLSSLELGDSALYFCASSVAGVGELFFGEGSRLTVL.